Listed below are T cell receptor beta chains from one sample, sequenced in a study of PD-1 blockade in classical Hodgkin lymphoma. The table came from immunoSEQ multiplex PCR; TCRdb's copy has only in-frame clones and leaves some out. Here the sample spans about 58,000 clones, 91% being singletons. The specimen comprised peripheral blood mononuclear cells (PBMCs), sampled before the second cycle of nivolumab. The source is a human donor with classical Hodgkin lymphoma. The CDR3 runs from the conserved cysteine through the conserved F or W. The order of the fields is D gene, V gene, J gene, clone size, CDR3 DNA, CDR3 protein. D genes are given only for firm matches. The size field is filled for only some rows; it gives once, few, many or a size class.

>TRBD1|TRBV7-7|TRBJ2-7|.
TGTGCCAGCAGCCCGGGGACAGGGGGATACTACGAGCAGTACTTC
CASSPGTGGYYEQYF
>.|TRBV5-1|TRBJ2-7|.
TGCGCCAGCACCGGGGACACCAACTCCTACGAGCAGTACTTC
CASTGDTNSYEQYF
>TRBD1|TRBV29-1|TRBJ1-2|.
TGCAGCGTTGAGTCCGGGACAGGGTTGTACTATGGCTACACCTTC
CSVESGTGLYYGYTF
>.|TRBV28|TRBJ2-1|.
TGTGCCAGCAGTCCCTTAGGAAGTTTGGCCTACAATGAGCAGTTCTTC
CASSPLGSLAYNEQFF
>.|TRBV19|TRBJ2-7|.
TGTGCCAGTAGTATCGGGACAGGACTAGCGAACGAGCAGTACTTC
CASSIGTGLANEQYF
>.|TRBV7-9|TRBJ1-2|few
TGTGCCAGCAGCTCAAAGGCGGGTGGTAGTGGCTACACCTTC
CASSSKAGGSGYTF
>.|TRBV7-8|TRBJ1-1|once
TGTGCCAGCAGCTTAGATCGGAGCAGTAGGGGGGACACTGAAGCTTTCTTT
CASSLDRSSRGDTEAFF
>.|TRBV27|TRBJ2-1|.
TGTGCCAGCAGTTTAGGACACAACAATGAGCAGTTCTTC
CASSLGHNNEQFF
>.|TRBV9|TRBJ1-1|.
TGTGCCAGCAGCGGTCCCCCCCCCGGCACTGAAGCTTTCTTT
CASSGPPPGTEAFF
>.|TRBV27|TRBJ2-6|.
TGTGCCAGCAGCGTAGGGACTGGGGCCAACGTCCTGACTTTC
CASSVGTGANVLTF
>.|TRBV19|TRBJ1-6|.
TGTGCCAGTAACCCAACGGACAGAGGGTATAATTCACCCCTCCACTTT
CASNPTDRGYNSPLHF
>TRBD1|TRBV30|TRBJ1-3|.
TGTGCCTGTACACCGGGACAGGGGGCCTCGGACACCATATATTTT
CACTPGQGASDTIYF
>.|TRBV19|TRBJ2-1|.
TGTGCCAGTAGCCGCGGGGTTTACAATGAGCAGTTCTTC
CASSRGVYNEQFF
>.|TRBV7-9|TRBJ1-6|.
TGTGCCAGCACCACCTCTGTCGAGGGTTCACCCCTCCACTTT
CASTTSVEGSPLHF
>.|TRBV2|TRBJ2-2|.
TGTGCCAGCAGTGAGGAGCTGGGACCCGCCCGTATTAGCACCGGGGAGCTGTTTTTT
CASSEELGPARISTGELFF
>.|TRBV5-1|TRBJ1-1|.
TGCGCCAGCAGCTGGGAGGGGGTTGGGGCTGAAGCTTTCTTT
CASSWEGVGAEAFF
>.|TRBV7-8|TRBJ2-2|few
TGTGCCAGCAGCTTATCCCCCGGGACCAAGTACACCGGGGAGCTGTTTTTT
CASSLSPGTKYTGELFF
>.|TRBV27|TRBJ1-1|.
TGTGCCAGCAGCTGGACGTCAGGGGTAGCTTTCTTT
CASSWTSGVAFF
>.|TRBV2|TRBJ2-2|.
TGTGCCAGCAGTGAACTTGAGAGAACCGGGGAGCTGTTTTTT
CASSELERTGELFF
>TRBD1|TRBV28|TRBJ1-5|.
TGTGCCAGCAATTTACAGGGGGCCAATCAGCCCCAGCATTTT
CASNLQGANQPQHF
>TRBD1|TRBV4-2|TRBJ1-6|.
TGTGCCAGCAGCCAAGAAACAGGGGAAGTTAACTCACCCCTCCACTTT
CASSQETGEVNSPLHF
>.|TRBV7-9|TRBJ2-7|once
TGTGCCAGCAGCTTCAGGGGCGCACCTACGGTCGAGCAGTACTTC
CASSFRGAPTVEQYF
>.|TRBV5-1|TRBJ2-2|.
TGCGCCAGCAGCTTGGGGCCAGACGGGGAGCTGTTTTTT
CASSLGPDGELFF
>.|TRBV14|TRBJ2-1|.
TGTGCCAGCAGCCAAGAGGGGGTGGGCAATGAGCAGTTCTTC
CASSQEGVGNEQFF
>TRBD2|TRBV7-2|TRBJ2-5|.
TGTGCCAGCAGCTCCGGGAGGGAGACCCAGTACTTC
CASSSGRETQYF
>.|TRBV5-5|TRBJ2-1|.
TGTGCCAGCAGCCTAGCCCAATCGGACGGCCGGGATGAGCAGTTCTTC
CASSLAQSDGRDEQFF
>.|TRBV6-6|TRBJ2-1|once
TGTGCCGCCGGGCCAGGGGTCAATGAGCAGTTCTTC
CAAGPGVNEQFF
>.|TRBV11-2|TRBJ1-1|.
TGTGCCAGCAGCTTAGATCTGTGGGGAACTGAAGCTTTCTTT
CASSLDLWGTEAFF
>.|TRBV5-6|TRBJ2-5|.
TGTGCCAGCAGCTTCAAAGAGACCCAGTACTTC
CASSFKETQYF
>TRBD1|TRBV7-9|TRBJ2-7|.
TGTGCCAGCAGCCCTTCCGGGACAGGGTACGAGCAGTACTTC
CASSPSGTGYEQYF
>.|TRBV6-5|TRBJ1-1|.
TGTGCCAGCAGTCGACTTTTTCAGGGGCGGACTGAAGCTTTCTTT
CASSRLFQGRTEAFF
>.|TRBV18|TRBJ1-1|.
TGTGCCAGCTCACCTCTGGGGGGGGACGGCACTGAAGCTTTCTTT
CASSPLGGDGTEAFF
>TRBD1|TRBV7-9|TRBJ2-2|once
TGTGCCAGCAGCCATCGGACAGGGTCCACCGGGGAGCTGTTTTTT
CASSHRTGSTGELFF
>TRBD1|TRBV19|TRBJ1-1|.
TGTGCCACAGGGGGCCTTGCAGTGAACACTGAAGCTTTCTTT
CATGGLAVNTEAFF
>TRBD1|TRBV10-1|TRBJ2-3|.
TGCGCCAGCAATTACAGGGGCCCTAGCACAGATACGCAGTATTTT
CASNYRGPSTDTQYF
>.|TRBV18|TRBJ2-7|.
TGTGCCAGCTCACCAGACAGCTTCCTCTCCTACGAGCAGTACTTC
CASSPDSFLSYEQYF
>TRBD1|TRBV29-1|TRBJ2-1|.
TGCAGCGTTCCCGGGACAGGGGCGGTCTTC
CSVPGTGAVF
>TRBD2|TRBV28|TRBJ2-2|.
TGTGCCAGCAGTACTTCTAGCGGGAGAACCACCGGGGAGCTGTTTTTT
CASSTSSGRTTGELFF
>TRBD1|TRBV25-1|TRBJ2-3|.
TGTGCCAGCAGTGACAAGAGACAGGGGATCACAGATACGCAGTATTTT
CASSDKRQGITDTQYF
>TRBD2|TRBV11-2|TRBJ2-3|.
TGTGCCAGCAGCTTAGTGCGGGAGTTGCCAGATACGCAGTATTTT
CASSLVRELPDTQYF
>.|TRBV21-1|TRBJ2-1|.
TGTGCCAGCAGCCAGGGACTAGCGGGAACCAATGAGCAGTTCTTC
CASSQGLAGTNEQFF
>TRBD2|TRBV7-8|TRBJ2-7|once
TGTGCCAGCAGCTTAGGCCGGACTAGCGGGAGTCTCTACGAGCAGTACTTC
CASSLGRTSGSLYEQYF
>.|TRBV7-6|TRBJ2-6|.
TGTGCCAGCAGCTTAGACCCCAGGGAATCATCTGGGGCCAACGTCCTGACTTTC
CASSLDPRESSGANVLTF
>TRBD1|TRBV5-1|TRBJ2-1|.
TGCGCCAGCAGCAGAGGGACAGGGATGGTCAATGAGCAGTTCTTC
CASSRGTGMVNEQFF
>.|TRBV28|TRBJ1-1|.
TGTGCCAGCAAAAAGGGGTACTTTGGGACTGAAGCTTTCTTT
CASKKGYFGTEAFF
>.|TRBV7-2|TRBJ2-3|.
TGTGCCAGCAGCTTTAATCGGATAGATACGCAGTATTTT
CASSFNRIDTQYF
>.|TRBV10-3|TRBJ2-5|.
TGTGCCATCAGACCTGGACTCTCTAACCAAGAGACCCAGTACTTC
CAIRPGLSNQETQYF
>.|TRBV19|TRBJ2-3|.
TGTGCCACAAAAGGGGACACCCGGGGCACAGATACGCAGTATTTT
CATKGDTRGTDTQYF
>TRBD1|TRBV5-4|TRBJ2-2|few
TGTGCCAGCAGCTGGGACAGCGGGGAGCTGTTTTTT
CASSWDSGELFF
>.|TRBV21-1|TRBJ2-1|.
TGTGCCAACCCCGGGCCCCGGGCCACACACAATGAGCAGTTCTTC
CANPGPRATHNEQFF
>.|TRBV4-2|TRBJ1-1|once
TGTGCCAGCAGCGTCCGCCCGGGGGTGGACACTGAAGCTTTCTTT
CASSVRPGVDTEAFF
>TRBD2|TRBV7-2|TRBJ2-7|.
TGTGCCAGCAGCTCGACTAGCGGGAAAGTAGGCCAGTACTTC
CASSSTSGKVGQYF
>.|TRBV6-5|TRBJ2-5|.
TGTGCCAGCACCCCGGCGGTATCGTACCAAGAGACCCAGTACTTC
CASTPAVSYQETQYF
>.|TRBV2|TRBJ2-3|.
TGTGCCAGCAGTTTGGATAGCTCCTTCACAGATACGCAGTATTTT
CASSLDSSFTDTQYF
>.|TRBV21-1|TRBJ2-7|.
TGTGCCAGCAGCAAAGACGAGGGGACAGGCCGCTACGAGCAGTACTTC
CASSKDEGTGRYEQYF
>.|TRBV9|TRBJ2-1|.
TGTGCCAGCAGCGTAGCTTCGGGCCTTAAGGATGAGCAGTTCTTC
CASSVASGLKDEQFF